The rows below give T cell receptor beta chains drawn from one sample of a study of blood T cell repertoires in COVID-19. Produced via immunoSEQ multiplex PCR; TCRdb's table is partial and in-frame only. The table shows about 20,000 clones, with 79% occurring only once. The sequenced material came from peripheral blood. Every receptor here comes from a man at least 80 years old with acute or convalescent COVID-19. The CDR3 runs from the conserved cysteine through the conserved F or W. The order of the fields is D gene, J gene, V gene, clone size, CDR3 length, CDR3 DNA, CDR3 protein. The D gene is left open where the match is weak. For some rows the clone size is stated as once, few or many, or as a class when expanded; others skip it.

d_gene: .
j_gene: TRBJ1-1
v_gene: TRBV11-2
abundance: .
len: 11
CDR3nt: TGTGCCAGCAGCCGAGGACAGGAAGCTTTCTTT
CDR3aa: CASSRGQEAFF

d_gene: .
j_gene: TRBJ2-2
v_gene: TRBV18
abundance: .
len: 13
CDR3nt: TGTGCCAGCTCACCCCGCACCGGTGAGGAGCTGTTTTTT
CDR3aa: CASSPRTGEELFF

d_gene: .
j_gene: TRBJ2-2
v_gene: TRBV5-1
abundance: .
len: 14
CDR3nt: TGCGCCAGCAGCTCACACACAGGCACCGGGGAGCTGTTTTTT
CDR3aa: CASSSHTGTGELFF

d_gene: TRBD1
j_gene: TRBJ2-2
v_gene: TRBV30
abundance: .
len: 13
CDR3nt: TGTGCCTGGAGTGCGGACAGGACCGGGGAGCTGTTTTTT
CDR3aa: CAWSADRTGELFF

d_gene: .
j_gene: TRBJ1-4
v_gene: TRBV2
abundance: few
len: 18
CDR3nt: TGTGCCAGCAGCTTACAGGGTTGGCCGTTTCCAACTAATGAAAAACTGTTTTTT
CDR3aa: CASSLQGWPFPTNEKLFF

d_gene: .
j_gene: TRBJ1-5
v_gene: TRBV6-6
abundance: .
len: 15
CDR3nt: TGTGCCAGCAAACCCAGGGATTCAGGCGATCAGCCCCAGCATTTT
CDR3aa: CASKPRDSGDQPQHF

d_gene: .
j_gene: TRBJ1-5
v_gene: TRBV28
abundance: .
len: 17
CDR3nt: TGTGCCAGCAGACCCCCTCCCGTGGGGAGTAGCAATCAGCCCCAGCATTTT
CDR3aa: CASRPPPVGSSNQPQHF

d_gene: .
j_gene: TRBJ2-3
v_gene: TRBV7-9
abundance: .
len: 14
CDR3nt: TGTGCCAGCAGCTTAGACCGGGAGTCAGATACGCAGTATTTT
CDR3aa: CASSLDRESDTQYF

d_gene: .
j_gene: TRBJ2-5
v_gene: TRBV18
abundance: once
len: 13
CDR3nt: TGTGCCAGCTCACCGGGGCGTCAAGAGACCCAGTACTTC
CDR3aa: CASSPGRQETQYF

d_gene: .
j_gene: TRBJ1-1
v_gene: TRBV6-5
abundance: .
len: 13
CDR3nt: TGTGCCAGCAGTTACTCGCGAGTGACTGAAGCTTTCTTT
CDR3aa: CASSYSRVTEAFF

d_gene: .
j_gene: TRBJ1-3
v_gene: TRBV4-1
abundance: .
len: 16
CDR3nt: TGCGCCAGCAGCCAAGAGGGGCCTTTTTCTGGAAACACCATATATTTT
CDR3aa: CASSQEGPFSGNTIYF

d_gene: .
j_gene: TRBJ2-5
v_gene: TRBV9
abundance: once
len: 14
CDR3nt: TGTGCCAGCAGCCCGGGACTGCCTCAAGAGACCCAGTACTTC
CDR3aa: CASSPGLPQETQYF

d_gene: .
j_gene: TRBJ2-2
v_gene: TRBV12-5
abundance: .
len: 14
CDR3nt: TGTGCTAGTGGTTCCGAGGGGAACACCGGGGAGCTGTTTTTT
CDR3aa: CASGSEGNTGELFF

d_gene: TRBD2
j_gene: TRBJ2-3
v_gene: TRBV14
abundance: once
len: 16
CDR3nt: TGTGCCAGCAGCGAAGGGACTAGCGGGAGAACTGGCGCGCAGTATTTT
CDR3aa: CASSEGTSGRTGAQYF

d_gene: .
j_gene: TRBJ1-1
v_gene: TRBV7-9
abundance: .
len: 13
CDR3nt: TGTGCCAGCAGCCCCATCCAGGGTCCTGAAGCTTTCTTT
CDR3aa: CASSPIQGPEAFF

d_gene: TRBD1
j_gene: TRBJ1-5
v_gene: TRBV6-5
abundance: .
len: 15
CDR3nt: TGTGCCAGCAGTAGGACAGGGAATCACAATCAGCCCCAGCATTTT
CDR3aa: CASSRTGNHNQPQHF

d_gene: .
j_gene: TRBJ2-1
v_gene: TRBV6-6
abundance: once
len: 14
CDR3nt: TGTGCCAGCAGTTACTCGCCTTCCGGGAATGAGCAGTTCTTC
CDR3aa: CASSYSPSGNEQFF

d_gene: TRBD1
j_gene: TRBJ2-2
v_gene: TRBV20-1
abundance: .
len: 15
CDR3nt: TGCAGTGCTAGTCGGACAGGGGGCAACACCGGGGAGCTGTTTTTT
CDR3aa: CSASRTGGNTGELFF

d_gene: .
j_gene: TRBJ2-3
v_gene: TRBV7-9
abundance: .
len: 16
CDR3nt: TGTGCCAGCAGCTTCCGCACAGCCTCTAGCACAGATACGCAGTATTTT
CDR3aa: CASSFRTASSTDTQYF

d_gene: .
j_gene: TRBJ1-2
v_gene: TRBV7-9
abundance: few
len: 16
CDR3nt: TGTGCCAGCAGCTTAGGGTCATGGCAGGGAAACTATGGCTACACCTTC
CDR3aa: CASSLGSWQGNYGYTF

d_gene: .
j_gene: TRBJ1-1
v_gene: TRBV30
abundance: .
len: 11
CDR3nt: TGTGCCTGGAGCAGGAACACTGAAGCTTTCTTT
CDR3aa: CAWSRNTEAFF

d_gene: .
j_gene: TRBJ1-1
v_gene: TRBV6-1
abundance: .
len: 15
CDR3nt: TGTGCCAGCAGTGAACCCGCGACGGGTAACACTGAAGCTTTCTTT
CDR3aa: CASSEPATGNTEAFF

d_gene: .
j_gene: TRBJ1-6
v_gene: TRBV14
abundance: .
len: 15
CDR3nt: TGTGCCAGCAGCCAAGATTACGGCTATAATTCACCCCTCCACTTT
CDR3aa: CASSQDYGYNSPLHF

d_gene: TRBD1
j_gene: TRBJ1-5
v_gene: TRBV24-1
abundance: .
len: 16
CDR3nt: TGTGCCACCAGTGACCCAGGGACAGGGGGCGATCAGCCCCAGCATTTT
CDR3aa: CATSDPGTGGDQPQHF

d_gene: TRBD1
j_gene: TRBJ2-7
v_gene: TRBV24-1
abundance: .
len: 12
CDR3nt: TGTGCCACCAGTGTACAGGGGACCGAGCAGTACTTC
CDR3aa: CATSVQGTEQYF

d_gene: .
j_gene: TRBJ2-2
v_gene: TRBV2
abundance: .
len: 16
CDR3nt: TGTGCCAGCAGTGACAGGTTAAGGTCGAACACCGGGGAGCTGTTTTTT
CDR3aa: CASSDRLRSNTGELFF

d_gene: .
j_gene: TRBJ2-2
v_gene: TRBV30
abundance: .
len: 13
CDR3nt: TGTGCCTGGATGCCGGATGAGGCCGGGGAGCTGTTTTTT
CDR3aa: CAWMPDEAGELFF

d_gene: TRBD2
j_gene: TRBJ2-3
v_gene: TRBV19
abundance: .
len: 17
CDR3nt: TGTGCCAGTAGTATAGATCACGGGGCGGGAGGTGTCAATACGCAGTATTTT
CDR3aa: CASSIDHGAGGVNTQYF

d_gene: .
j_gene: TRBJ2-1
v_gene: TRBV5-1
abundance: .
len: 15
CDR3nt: TGCGCCAGCAGCTTGGATAGGACAAAATACAATGAGCAGTTCTTC
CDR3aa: CASSLDRTKYNEQFF

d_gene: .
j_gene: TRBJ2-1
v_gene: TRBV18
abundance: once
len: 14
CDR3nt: TGTGCCAGCTCACCACAGGGGGTTGGGGATGAGCAGTTCTTC
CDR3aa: CASSPQGVGDEQFF

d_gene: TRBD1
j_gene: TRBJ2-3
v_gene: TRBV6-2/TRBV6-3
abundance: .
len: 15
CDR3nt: TGTGCCAGCAGTTTCAACAGGGGGCGCACAGATACGCAGTATTTT
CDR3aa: CASSFNRGRTDTQYF

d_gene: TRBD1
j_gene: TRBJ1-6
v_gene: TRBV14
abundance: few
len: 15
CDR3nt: TGTGCCAGCAGCCAAATACAGGGGCGTAATTCACCCCTCCACTTT
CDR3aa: CASSQIQGRNSPLHF

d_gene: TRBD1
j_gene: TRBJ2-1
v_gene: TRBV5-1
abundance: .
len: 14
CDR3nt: TGCGCCAGCAGCTTGGATGGACAGGGAGGTGAGCAGTTCTTC
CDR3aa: CASSLDGQGGEQFF

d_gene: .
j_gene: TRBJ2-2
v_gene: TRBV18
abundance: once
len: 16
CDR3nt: TGTGCCAGCTCACCGAGACAGTCCCCGAACACCGGGGAGCTGTTTTTT
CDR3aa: CASSPRQSPNTGELFF

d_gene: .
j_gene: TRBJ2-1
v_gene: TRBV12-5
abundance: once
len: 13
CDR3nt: TGTGCTAGTGGCCGGACTGAATACAATGAGCAGTTCTTC
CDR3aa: CASGRTEYNEQFF

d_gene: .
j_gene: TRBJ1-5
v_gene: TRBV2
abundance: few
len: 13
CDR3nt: TGTGCCAGCAGTGAAGCGCTTCGCAGGGGTCAGCATTTT
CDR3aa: CASSEALRRGQHF

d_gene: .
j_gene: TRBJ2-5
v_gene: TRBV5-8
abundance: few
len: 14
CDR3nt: TGTGCCAGCAGCCATTACAGGTACCAAGAGACCCAGTACTTC
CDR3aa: CASSHYRYQETQYF

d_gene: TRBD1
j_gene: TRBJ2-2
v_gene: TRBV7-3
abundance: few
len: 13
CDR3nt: TGTGCCAGCAGGGACAGGGTCGACGGGGAGCTGTTTTTT
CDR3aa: CASRDRVDGELFF

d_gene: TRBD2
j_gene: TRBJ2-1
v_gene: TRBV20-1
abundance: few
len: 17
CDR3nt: TGCAGTGCTAGTGGCTGGGGGGGGTACTACTCCTACAATGAGCAGTTCTTC
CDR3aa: CSASGWGGYYSYNEQFF

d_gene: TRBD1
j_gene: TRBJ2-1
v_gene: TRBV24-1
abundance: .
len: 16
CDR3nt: TGTGCCACCAGTGACACCGGGACAGGGGGAGGCAATGAGCAGTTCTTC
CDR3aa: CATSDTGTGGGNEQFF

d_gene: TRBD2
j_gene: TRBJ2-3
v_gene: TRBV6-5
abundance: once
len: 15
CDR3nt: TGTGCCAGCAGTCCGACGGGCGGGAGCTTTGATACGCAGTATTTT
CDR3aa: CASSPTGGSFDTQYF

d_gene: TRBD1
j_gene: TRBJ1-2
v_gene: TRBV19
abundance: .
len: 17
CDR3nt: TGTGCCAGTAGCCAACTACCGGGACAGGGGGGATTTGTTGGCTACACCTTC
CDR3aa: CASSQLPGQGGFVGYTF

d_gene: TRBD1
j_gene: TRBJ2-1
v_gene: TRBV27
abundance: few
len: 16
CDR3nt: TGTGCCAGCAGGACCAACCGGAAAGACAGGGCGAATGAGCAGTTCTTC
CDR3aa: CASRTNRKDRANEQFF